The present T cell receptor (beta chain) was sequenced within a study of shared clonotypes between healthy human individuals. Study as a whole: A donor's plate count was three for CD4 naive and three for CD4 memory; CD8 naive had two and CD8 memory one.

The CDR3 is made up of 12 amino acids. Germline V CDR1 and CDR2: SGHTA, FQGNSA. V dropped 4 bases and J dropped 6 bases, with 8 bases sitting between them. The data were produced by immunoSEQ multiplex PCR, yet TCRdb's version contains in-frame clones alone and is incomplete. The sample carries over a million clones, around four fifths recorded once. A note on this clone: Given a far larger clone just one base away, this is likely a sequencing read error.

The chain couples TRBV7-2 to TRBJ2-3; weak D call: TRBD2 (5 bases). The sequence came from a young man in good health. The sequencing input was memory CD4+ T cells sorted from blood. Subset described: CD45RA-negative fraction. The chain's CDR3 is CASSWRRDTQYF. For the CDR3, the DNA is TGTGCCAGCAGCTGGCGGAGGGATACGCAGTATTTT.